Below, one TCR beta chain is given with its context. The read comes to an end 3 residues before the CDR3 does, leaving the germline J gene to fill in the end. This sample was included in a study of T cells in women clearing cervical HPV infection. For the study at large: For cases, blood was sampled a median around 150 days after lesion detection, interquartile range about 90 to 230 days.

Libraries were prepared by immunoSEQ multiplex PCR; TCRdb keeps only in-frame clonotypes and omits some of them. Its table records 25,000 to 35,000 clones. Germline CDR1 is SGHDN and CDR2 is FVKESK. V was pared by 4 bases and J by 4 bases, with 3 bases of the junction left unmatched. This CDR3 contains 13 residues. The sequencing input was blood buffy coat. The chain has TRBV14 and TRBJ2-7; TRBD1 matches 8 bases. This clonotype was sampled from a woman aged 18 to 69 with a cervical HPV16 infection that either progressed to CIN3+ or cleared (not recorded which). The CDR3 loop reads CASSRNRGYEQYF. Incomplete CDR3 DNA: TGTGCCAGCAGCCGGAACAGGGGGTACGAG.